This T cell receptor (beta chain) was identified in a study of glioma-infiltrating T cells. Using RNA template, CDR3s of TCR alpha and beta were amplified with iRepertoire arm-PCR. Input was roughly 85-450 ng of tissue mRNA or PBMC total RNA. TCRdb reanalysed the multiplex PCR reads using MiXCR and keeps one entry per CDR3 protein. The repertoire holds approximately 120,000 distinct CDR3 sequences, with roughly 24% as singletons. Germline-derived CDR1 and CDR2 are MGHRA and YSYEKL. The CDR3 spans 13 residues. Study results and limitations: CDR3 overlap between tissue and blood was very small. Above-expected tissue-blood divergence occurred in all gliomas, most in low-grade ones.

Remarks on this clonotype: What it binds is not known. A junction end diverges from the germline sequence, so it may reflect a read error.

Sequenced input: glioma tissue, nonneoplastic brain tissue, or PBMCs (not recorded which). The sequence derives from a human donor with low-grade glioma or glioblastoma, undergoing nonglioma brain surgery, or in good health (not recorded which). The V call is TRBV4-1, the J call TRBJ2-7; 7 bases agree with TRBD1. CDR3 in amino acids: CARSRTGDYEQYF. Here the CDR3 DNA reads TGCGCCAGAAGCCGAACAGGGGACTACGAGCAGTACTTC.